This entry describes one T cell receptor beta chain. Its antigen is currently not known. No much larger clonotype is one base removed from it; base qualities were not supplied. Trimming takes 4 bases from V and 0 bases from J, and the germline ends sit 11 bases apart. The CDR3 covers 14 residues, taking in both the cysteine and the phenylalanine. Only CDR3 DNA is held: 42 bases, read in frame from base 1. The germline V gene supplies CDR1 SGDLS and CDR2 YYNGEE. The cohort consisted of 600 to 700 healthy bone marrow donors. At the time of sampling, every cohort member was nominally healthy, though immune exposures that went unrecorded were likely present. The donor was CMV seronegative and was included in the group of several hundred seronegative cohort members. Every donor gave a peripheral blood sample, and the peripheral blood mononuclear cells from that sample were used for TCR beta sequencing. Genomic DNA extraction from the blood cell samples was performed with the Qiagen DNeasy Blood Extraction Kit.

This sample was taken from a study of cytomegalovirus exposure and HLA in healthy donors (dated by TCRdb to 2015 to 2018). Regarding the research as a whole: In an earlier analysis of under 600 of the donors, around 300 Gb of sequence data and 117 million unique TCR beta sequences from roughly 200 million T cells were reported. Both class I and class II loci were covered by HLA typing, at four-digit resolution. In an earlier analysis of roughly 580 of the donors, high-throughput TCR beta sequencing was used to judge whether each TCR beta V gene segment behaved as functional or pseudogenic. The number of typed donors differed by locus: 629-630 for A, B, C, DRB1 and DQB1; approximately 540 for DQA1; 606 for DPA1; and 400 to 480 for DPB1. Five DR-DQ haplotypes were treated as single units for association and clustering because of strong linkage in the cohort. To study patterns of TCR occurrence, a later analysis re-analyzed previously published TCR beta repertoires from 666 donors and added high-resolution HLA genotyping. The genetic ancestry cluster associated with self-reported Caucasian donors included about 81% of the roughly 400 genotyped donors. An early release covering some 640 HLA-typed donors comprised about 320 gigabases of sequencing data and tens of millions of unique TCR sequences. Among around 400 genotyped donors of the cohort, an average of roughly 230,000 unique TCR beta nucleotide sequences was sequenced per donor, of which 15% to 20% were non-productive. The study was designed to test whether signatures of past pathogen exposure could be identified by cataloging public T cell receptors. Alongside the repertoire data, information on donor age, sex, ethnicity and CMV serostatus was compiled. To predict cytomegalovirus infection status, the study brought together high-throughput TCR immunosequencing, statistical association of individual TCRs with disease status, and machine learning. The study profiled the T cell repertoires of about 640 subjects by immunosequencing and related them to cytomegalovirus serostatus. Genome-wide SNP genotypes for about 60% of the roughly 700 donors were used in a later genetic analysis, which treated that subset as a discovery cohort. All discovery cohort repertoires had been generated on a single sequencing platform. Rather than using new phenotypic data, the later analysis identified candidate immune exposures from TCR beta sequences and from how often those sequences occurred across donors. In addition to the first cohort of 650 to 800 subjects, a separate validation cohort of 120 different subjects was used. Broad study findings and their caveats: In a later analysis, the rate of TCR association differed among HLA loci, with DRB1 alleles having the most associated TCRs and HLA-C alleles having the fewest. The 87-base-pair reads could not distinguish some IMGT-functional V segments, including TRBV6-2 and TRBV6-3, so those segments were excluded. Because counts were too low, more than 15 rarely observed V segments, including chromosome 9 orphons, were left out of the earlier analysis of approximately 580 of the donors. The classifier was reported to diagnose cytomegalovirus status with high specificity and sensitivity in both the original and validation cohorts. Linkage disequilibrium might explain the correlated functional status among segregating V segments, but an unknown experimental factor could not be ruled out. In a later analysis, around 17,000 TCR beta sequences were associated with specific HLA alleles at a false discovery rate of 0.05. HLA typing was unavailable for some donors at each locus, so association tests used only the typed subset. An association between a missense DCLRE1C variant and V-gene and J-gene trimming of TCR beta chains was found in a later genetic analysis and replicated in an independent cohort. Across donors, most TCR sequences were observed very rarely, whereas some public TCRs were present in many individuals. Several of the top co-occurrence clusters appeared to be linked to parvovirus B19, influenza, CMV and Epstein-Barr virus, according to a later analysis. A later genetic analysis reported fewer N-insertions in productive TCRs among donors in an Asian-associated ancestry cluster than the roughly 720-donor mean. A further reported finding was that TCR beta sequences accurately predicted the HLA-A and HLA-B alleles for most subjects in the first cohort. The authors suggested that the approach could potentially be extended to other disease states and immunological phenotypes. In this cohort, only TCR beta chains were sequenced, and detectable features were limited by the absence of alpha or paired-chain data. The presence/absence analyses assumed that sequencing depth was roughly uniform across donors, and that assumption may not be true. Assigning TCR associations to individual alleles was difficult when HLA alleles, especially DR and DQ, strongly co-occurred. In a later analysis, HLA-associated TCR beta chains showed more clonal expansion and lower generation probabilities than non-associated chains that were equally common. The only immune exposure information available for the cohort was CMV serostatus. A few of the identified cytomegalovirus-associated TCR beta chains were confirmed in vitro to be specific for cytomegalovirus antigens. A cluster of highly shared sequence variants was judged likely to represent a technical artifact of the sequencing pipeline. In an earlier analysis of 587 of the donors, most TCR beta V segments appeared in productive rearrangements about 87% or about 30% of the time, broadly matching IMGT annotations. Most CMV-associated TCR beta chains appeared to be HLA-restricted in a later analysis, and the HLA associations seemed to be driven largely by CMV exposure. A total of roughly 160 TCR beta chains were listed by the study as associated with cytomegalovirus.

Libraries were prepared through the immunoSEQ multiplex PCR assay. For the multiplex PCR, a mixture combining 60 forward primers for TCR Vbeta segments and 13 reverse primers for TCR Jbeta segments was used. A multiplex PCR assay on genomic DNA amplified the CDR3 region of rearranged TCR beta genes. Amplified TCR beta libraries were sequenced as 87-base-pair reads on the Illumina HiSeq System. Concerning the study's data processing: A later analysis tallied tens of millions of unique TCR beta chains across the roughly 610 repertoires, and approximately 9.9 million of those chains were shared by two or more donors. To remove PCR and sequencing errors, raw reads were error-corrected and collapsed into unique sequences using a nearest-neighbor algorithm that merged closely related sequences. Alignment of CDR3 sequences to IMGT reference sequences was used to assign V, D and J gene segments. For a sequence to be retained, a match of at least six nucleotides was required to both a V gene segment and a J gene segment. A rearrangement was called productive if the CDR3 had no stop codons and remained in frame with V and J, and every other rearrangement was called non-productive. CDR3 was defined by IMGT convention, running from the second conserved V-encoded cysteine to the conserved J-encoded phenylalanine. In an earlier analysis of some 550 of the donors, sequences lacking an unambiguous match to a single V gene segment were excluded. In an earlier analysis of a few hundred of the donors, V segments were called functional above 56.7% productive rearrangements and were called segregating when the between-donor standard deviation exceeded 5%. A statistical classification framework was built to diagnose cytomegalovirus status from the catalog of TCR beta chain sequences. A later analysis assigned V and J genes by comparing TCR nucleotide sequences with IMGT/GENE-DB human TR gene sequences. The TCRdist pipeline was used in a later analysis to assign CDR3 sequences and most-parsimonious VDJ recombination scenarios. In a later analysis, each TCR beta chain was defined by its CDR3 amino acid sequence together with its V-gene family, and reads without a unique V-gene family were excluded. A later analysis removed 550 to 700 highly shared, low-generation-probability nucleotide sequences to deal with suspected cross-contamination and a sequencing artifact. In a later analysis, a clonal expansion index for each public chain was calculated from normalized within-repertoire ranks of inferred template counts. A later analysis computed generation probabilities with a VDJ recombination model fitted to out-of-frame rearrangements, and checked the results against IGoR. A later analysis scored TCR-TCR, TCR-HLA and TCR-CMV co-occurrence with hypergeometric tests, applying a repertoire-size bias correction to TCR pairs. A later analysis estimated false discovery rates by permuting HLA or CMV assignments 20 times. In a later analysis, co-occurring TCRs were grouped with DBSCAN, and TCRdist sequence similarity was added when clustering was performed within HLA-allele-positive subsets. Co-occurrence clustering excluded repertoires with fewer than 30,000 or more than 120,000 public chains, plus five with anomalous nucleotide sharing. What TCRdb holds here is the immuneACCESS table cut down to in-frame rearrangements. Part of the clones is not present; checked against another copy, under half of the missing clones reflect an unresolved V gene, and the others are unexplained. The DNA was the basis for D and trimming; V, J and clone size are from that table. The sample data list 170,000 or so clones, and roughly 75% of these were observed just once. The ten largest account for 5.7% of the sample.

The specimen was PBMCs. This clonotype originated in a man aged 40-55 years in good health and CMV-seronegative. The sequence is built from TRBV9 and TRBJ2-7, with the D gene call left open. CDR3 protein: CASSSRAFSYEQYF. The DNA sequence is given as TGTGCCAGCAGCTCCCGCGCGTTCTCCTACGAGCAGTACTTC.